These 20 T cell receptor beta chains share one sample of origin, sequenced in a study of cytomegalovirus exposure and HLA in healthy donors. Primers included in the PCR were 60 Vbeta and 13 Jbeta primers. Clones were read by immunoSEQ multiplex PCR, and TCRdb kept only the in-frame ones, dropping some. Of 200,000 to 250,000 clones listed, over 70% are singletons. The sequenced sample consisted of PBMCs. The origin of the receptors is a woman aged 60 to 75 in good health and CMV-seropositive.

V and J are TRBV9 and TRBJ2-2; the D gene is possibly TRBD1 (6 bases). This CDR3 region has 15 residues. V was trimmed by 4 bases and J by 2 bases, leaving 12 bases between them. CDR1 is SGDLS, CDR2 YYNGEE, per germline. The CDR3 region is CASSHTGSNTGELFF. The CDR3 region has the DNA TGTGCCAGCAGCCATACAGGGAGCAACACCGGGGAGCTGTTTTTT.

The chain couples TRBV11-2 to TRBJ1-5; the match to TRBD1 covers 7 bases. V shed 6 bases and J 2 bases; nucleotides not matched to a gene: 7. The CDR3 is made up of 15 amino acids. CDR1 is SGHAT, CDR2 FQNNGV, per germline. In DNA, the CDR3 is TGTGCCAGCAGTTCACAGGGGAATGGCAATCAGCCCCAGCATTTT. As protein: CASSSQGNGNQPQHF.

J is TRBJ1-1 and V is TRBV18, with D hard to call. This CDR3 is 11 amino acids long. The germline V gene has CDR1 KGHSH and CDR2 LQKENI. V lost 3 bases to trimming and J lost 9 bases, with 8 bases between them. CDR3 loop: CASSPGRQAFF. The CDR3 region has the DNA TGTGCCAGCTCACCGGGCAGACAAGCTTTCTTT.

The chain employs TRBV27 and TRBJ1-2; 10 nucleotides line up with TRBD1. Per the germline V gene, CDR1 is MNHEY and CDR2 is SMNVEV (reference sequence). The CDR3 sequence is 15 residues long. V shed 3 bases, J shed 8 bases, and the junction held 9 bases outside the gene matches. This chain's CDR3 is CASSFWDRGKGGYTF. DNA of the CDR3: TGTGCCAGCAGTTTTTGGGACAGGGGAAAGGGGGGCTACACCTTC.

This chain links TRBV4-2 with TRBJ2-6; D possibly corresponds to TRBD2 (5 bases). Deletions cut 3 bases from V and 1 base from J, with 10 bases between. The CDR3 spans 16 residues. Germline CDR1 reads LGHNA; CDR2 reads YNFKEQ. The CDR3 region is CASSQLTGSGANVLTF. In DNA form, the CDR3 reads TGTGCCAGCAGCCAGCTCACGGGGTCTGGGGCCAACGTCCTGACTTTC.

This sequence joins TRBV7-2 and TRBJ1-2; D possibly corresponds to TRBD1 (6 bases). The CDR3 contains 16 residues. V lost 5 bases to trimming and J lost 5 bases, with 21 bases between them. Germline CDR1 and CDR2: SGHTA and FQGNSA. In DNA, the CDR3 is TGTGCCAGCAGCCGAGATTGGAGGACAGTCCCGTATGGCTACACCTTC. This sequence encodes CASSRDWRTVPYGYTF. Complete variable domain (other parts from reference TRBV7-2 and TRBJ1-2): GAGVSQSPSNKVTEKGKDVELRCDPISGHTALYWYRQSLGQGLEFLIYFQGNSAPDKSGLPSDRFSAERTGGSVSTLTIQRTQQEDSAVYLCASSRDWRTVPYGYTFGSGTRLTVV.

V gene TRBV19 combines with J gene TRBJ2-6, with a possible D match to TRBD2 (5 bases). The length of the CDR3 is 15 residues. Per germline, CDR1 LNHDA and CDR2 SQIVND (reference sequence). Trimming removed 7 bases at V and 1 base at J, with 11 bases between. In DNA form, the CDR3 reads TGTGCCAGTACGCCGGGATTTTCTGGGGCCAACGTCCTGACTTTC. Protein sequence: CASTPGFSGANVLTF.

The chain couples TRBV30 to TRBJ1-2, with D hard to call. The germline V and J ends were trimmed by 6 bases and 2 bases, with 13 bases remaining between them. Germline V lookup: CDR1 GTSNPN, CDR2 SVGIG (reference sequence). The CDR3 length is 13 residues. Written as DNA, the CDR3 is TGTGCCTGCCCCTTGGTACTAAACTATGGCTACACCTTC. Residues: CACPLVLNYGYTF.

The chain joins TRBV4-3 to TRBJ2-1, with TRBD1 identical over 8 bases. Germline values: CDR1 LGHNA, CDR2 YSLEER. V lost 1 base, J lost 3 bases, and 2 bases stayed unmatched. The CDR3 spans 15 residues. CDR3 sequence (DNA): TGCGCCAGCAGCCAAGGGACAGGGTACTACAATGAGCAGTTCTTC. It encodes CASSQGTGYYNEQFF.

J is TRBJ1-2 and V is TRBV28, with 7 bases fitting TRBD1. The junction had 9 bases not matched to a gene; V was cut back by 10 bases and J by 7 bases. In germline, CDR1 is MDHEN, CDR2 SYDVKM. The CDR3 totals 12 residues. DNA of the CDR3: TGTGCCACGGTGGGGCAGGGGGTTGGCTACACCTTC. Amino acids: CATVGQGVGYTF.

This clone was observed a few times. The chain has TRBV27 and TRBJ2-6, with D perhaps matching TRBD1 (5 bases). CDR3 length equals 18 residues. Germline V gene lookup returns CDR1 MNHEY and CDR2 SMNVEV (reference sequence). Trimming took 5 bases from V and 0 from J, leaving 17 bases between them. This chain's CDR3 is CASSTRSGKTSGANVLTF. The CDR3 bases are TGTGCCAGCAGTACCCGATCAGGGAAAACCTCTGGGGCCAACGTCCTGACTTTC.

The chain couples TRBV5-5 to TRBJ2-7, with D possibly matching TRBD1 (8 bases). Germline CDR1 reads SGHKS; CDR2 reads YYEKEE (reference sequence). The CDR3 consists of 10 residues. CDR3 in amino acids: CDRGGDEQYF. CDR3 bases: TGTGACAGGGGGGGGGACGAGCAGTACTTC.

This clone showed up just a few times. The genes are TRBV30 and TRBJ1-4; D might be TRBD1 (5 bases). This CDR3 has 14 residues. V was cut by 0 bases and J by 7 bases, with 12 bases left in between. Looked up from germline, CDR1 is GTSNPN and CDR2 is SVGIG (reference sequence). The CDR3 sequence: CAWSVLDNSEKLFF. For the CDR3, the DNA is TGTGCCTGGAGTGTATTGGACAATTCTGAAAAACTGTTTTTT.

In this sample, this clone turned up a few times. CDR3 in DNA: TGTGCCAGCAGTGTGGCAGTTGAAGCTTTCTTT. It yields the protein CASSVAVEAFF. The V gene is TRBV2, the J gene TRBJ1-1; D ambiguous. CDR3 size: 11 residues. V was shortened by 4 bases and J by 7 bases, with 7 bases between the two germline ends. CDR1 SNHLY and CDR2 FYNNEI come from the germline V gene.

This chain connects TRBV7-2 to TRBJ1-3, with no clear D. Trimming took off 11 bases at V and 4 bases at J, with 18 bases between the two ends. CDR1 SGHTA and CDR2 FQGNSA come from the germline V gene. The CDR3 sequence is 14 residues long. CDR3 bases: TGTGCCGAAAGATTTGGGGAGGGAGGAAACACCATATATTTT. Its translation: CAERFGEGGNTIYF.

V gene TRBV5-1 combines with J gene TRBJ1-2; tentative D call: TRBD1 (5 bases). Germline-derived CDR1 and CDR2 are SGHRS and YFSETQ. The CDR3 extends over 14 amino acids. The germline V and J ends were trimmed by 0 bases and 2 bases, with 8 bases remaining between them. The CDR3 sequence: CASSLATENYGYTF. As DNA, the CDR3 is TGCGCCAGCAGCTTGGCGACAGAGAACTATGGCTACACCTTC. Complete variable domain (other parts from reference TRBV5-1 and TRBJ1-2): KAGVTQTPRYLIKTRGQQVTLSCSPISGHRSVSWYQQTPGQGLQFLFEYFSETQRNKGNFPGRFSGRQFSNSRSEMNVSTLELGDSALYLCASSLATENYGYTFGSGTRLTVV.

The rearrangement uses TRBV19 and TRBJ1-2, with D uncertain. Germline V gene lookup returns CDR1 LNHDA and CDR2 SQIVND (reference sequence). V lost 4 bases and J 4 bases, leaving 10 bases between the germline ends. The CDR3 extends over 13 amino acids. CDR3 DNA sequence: TGTGCCAGTAGTAGCACGGTCACCTATGGCTACACCTTC. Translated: CASSSTVTYGYTF.

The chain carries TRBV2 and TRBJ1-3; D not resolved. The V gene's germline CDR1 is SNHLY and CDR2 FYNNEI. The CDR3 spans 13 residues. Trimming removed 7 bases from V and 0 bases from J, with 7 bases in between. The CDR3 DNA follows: TGTGCCAGCAATCGGGGCTCTGGAAACACCATATATTTT. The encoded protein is CASNRGSGNTIYF.

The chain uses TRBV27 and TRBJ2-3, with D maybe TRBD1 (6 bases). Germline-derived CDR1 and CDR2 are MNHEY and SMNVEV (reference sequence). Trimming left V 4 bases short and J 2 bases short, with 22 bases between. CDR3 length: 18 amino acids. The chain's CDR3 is CASSSYLGQSHYTDTQYF. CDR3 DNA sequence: TGTGCCAGCAGTTCCTATCTCGGACAGAGTCATTACACAGATACGCAGTATTTT.

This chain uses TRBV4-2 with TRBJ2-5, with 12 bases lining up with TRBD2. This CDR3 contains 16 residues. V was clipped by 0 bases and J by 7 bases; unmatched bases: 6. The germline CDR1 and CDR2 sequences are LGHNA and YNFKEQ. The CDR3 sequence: CASSQEKGLAGGTQYF. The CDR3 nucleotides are TGTGCCAGCAGCCAAGAGAAGGGACTAGCGGGCGGGACCCAGTACTTC.